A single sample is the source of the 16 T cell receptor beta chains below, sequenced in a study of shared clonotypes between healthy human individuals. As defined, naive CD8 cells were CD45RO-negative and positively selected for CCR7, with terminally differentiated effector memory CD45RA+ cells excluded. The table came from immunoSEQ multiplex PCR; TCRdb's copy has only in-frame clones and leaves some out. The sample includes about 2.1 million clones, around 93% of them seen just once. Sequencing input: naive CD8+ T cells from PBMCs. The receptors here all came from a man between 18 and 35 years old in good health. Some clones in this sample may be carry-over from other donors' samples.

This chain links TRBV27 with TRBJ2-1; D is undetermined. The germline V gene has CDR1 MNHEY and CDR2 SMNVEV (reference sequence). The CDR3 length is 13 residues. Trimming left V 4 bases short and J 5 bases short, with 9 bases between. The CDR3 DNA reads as TGTGCCAGCAGTTGGGCTAGTCACAATGAGCAGTTCTTC. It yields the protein CASSWASHNEQFF.

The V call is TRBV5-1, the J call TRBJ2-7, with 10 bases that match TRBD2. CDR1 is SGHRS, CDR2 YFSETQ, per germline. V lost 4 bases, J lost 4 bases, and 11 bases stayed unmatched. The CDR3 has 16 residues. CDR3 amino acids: CASSVPGSSGSYEQYF. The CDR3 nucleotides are TGCGCCAGCAGCGTCCCAGGTTCTAGCGGGAGTTACGAGCAGTACTTC.

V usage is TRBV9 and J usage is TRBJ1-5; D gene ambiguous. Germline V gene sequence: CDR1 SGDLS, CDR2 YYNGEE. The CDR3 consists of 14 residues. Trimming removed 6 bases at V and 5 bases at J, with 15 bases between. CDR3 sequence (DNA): TGTGCCAGCACTCAGAGGCGGGGTCATCAGCCCCAGCATTTT. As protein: CASTQRRGHQPQHF.

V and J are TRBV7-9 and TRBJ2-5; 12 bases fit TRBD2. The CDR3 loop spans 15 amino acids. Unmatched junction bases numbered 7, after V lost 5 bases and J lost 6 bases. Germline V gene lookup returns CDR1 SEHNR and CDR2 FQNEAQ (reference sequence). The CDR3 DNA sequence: TGTGCCAGCAGCCCCGGGACTAGCGGGTGGCAGACCCAGTACTTC. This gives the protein CASSPGTSGWQTQYF.

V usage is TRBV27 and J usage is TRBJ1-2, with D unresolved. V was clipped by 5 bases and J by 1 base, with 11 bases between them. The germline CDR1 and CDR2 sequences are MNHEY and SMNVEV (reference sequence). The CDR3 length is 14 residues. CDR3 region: CASSPTPDNYGYTF. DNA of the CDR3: TGTGCCAGCAGTCCAACCCCGGATAACTATGGCTACACCTTC.

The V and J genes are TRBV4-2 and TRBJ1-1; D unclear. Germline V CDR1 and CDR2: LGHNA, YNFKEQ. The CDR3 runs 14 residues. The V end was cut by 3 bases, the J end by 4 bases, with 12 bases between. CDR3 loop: CASSHRDAGTEAFF. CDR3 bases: TGTGCCAGCAGCCATCGAGACGCGGGCACTGAAGCTTTCTTT.

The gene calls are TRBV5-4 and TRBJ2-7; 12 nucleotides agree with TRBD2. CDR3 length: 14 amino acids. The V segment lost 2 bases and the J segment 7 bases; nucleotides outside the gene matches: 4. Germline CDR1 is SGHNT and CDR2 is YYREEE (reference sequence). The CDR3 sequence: CASSFTGTSGEQYF. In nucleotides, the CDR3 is TGTGCCAGCAGCTTCACCGGGACTAGCGGGGAGCAGTACTTC.

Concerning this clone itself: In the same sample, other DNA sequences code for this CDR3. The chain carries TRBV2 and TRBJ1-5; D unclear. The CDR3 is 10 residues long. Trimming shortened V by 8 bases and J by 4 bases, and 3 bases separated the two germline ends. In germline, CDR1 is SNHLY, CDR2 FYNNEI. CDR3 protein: CASGNQPQHF. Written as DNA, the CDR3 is TGTGCCAGCGGAAATCAGCCCCAGCATTTT.

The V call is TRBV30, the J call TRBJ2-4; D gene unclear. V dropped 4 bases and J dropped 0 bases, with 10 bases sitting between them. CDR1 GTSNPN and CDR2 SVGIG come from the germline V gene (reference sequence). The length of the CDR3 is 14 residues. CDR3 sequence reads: CAWISRLAKNIQYF. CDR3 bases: TGTGCCTGGATCTCCAGACTAGCCAAAAACATTCAGTACTTC. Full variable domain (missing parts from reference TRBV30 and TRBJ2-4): SQTIHQWPATLVQPVGSPLSLECTVEGTSNPNLYWYRQAAGRGLQLLFYSVGIGQISSEVPQNLSASRPQDRQFILSSKKLLLSDSGFYLCAWISRLAKNIQYFGAGTRLSVL.

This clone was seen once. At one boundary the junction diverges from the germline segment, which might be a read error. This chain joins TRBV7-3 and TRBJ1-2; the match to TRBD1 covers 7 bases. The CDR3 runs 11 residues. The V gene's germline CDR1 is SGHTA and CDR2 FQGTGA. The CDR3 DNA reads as TGTGCCAGCAGCCAACAGGGACAGACAAAATTC. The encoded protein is CASSQQGQTKF.

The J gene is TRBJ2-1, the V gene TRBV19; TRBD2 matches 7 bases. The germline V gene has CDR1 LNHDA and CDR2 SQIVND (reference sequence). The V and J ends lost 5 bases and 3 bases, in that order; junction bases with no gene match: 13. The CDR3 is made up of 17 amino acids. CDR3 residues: CASSGGSGPSYYNEQFF. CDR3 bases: TGTGCCAGTAGTGGGGGTAGCGGGCCTTCATACTACAATGAGCAGTTCTTC.

CDR3 amino acids: CATEGGYNEQFF. The DNA for the CDR3 is TGTGCCACCGAGGGGGGGTACAATGAGCAGTTCTTC. This chain links TRBV15 with TRBJ2-1; D possibly corresponds to TRBD2 (7 bases). Germline V CDR1 and CDR2: LNHNV, YYDKDF (reference sequence). CDR3 size: 12 residues. The germline V and J ends were trimmed by 8 bases and 4 bases, with 9 bases remaining between them.

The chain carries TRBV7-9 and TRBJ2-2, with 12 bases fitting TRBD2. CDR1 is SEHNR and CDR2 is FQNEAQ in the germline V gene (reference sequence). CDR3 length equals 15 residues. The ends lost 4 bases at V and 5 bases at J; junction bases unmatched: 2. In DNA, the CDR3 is TGTGCCAGCAGCTCGACTAGCGGGAGAACCGGGGAGCTGTTTTTT. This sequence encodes CASSSTSGRTGELFF.

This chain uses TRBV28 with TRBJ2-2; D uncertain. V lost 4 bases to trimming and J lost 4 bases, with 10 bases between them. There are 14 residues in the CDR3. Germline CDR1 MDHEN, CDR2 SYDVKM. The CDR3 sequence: CASSSVFSTGELFF. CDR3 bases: TGTGCCAGCAGTTCAGTATTCTCCACCGGGGAGCTGTTTTTT. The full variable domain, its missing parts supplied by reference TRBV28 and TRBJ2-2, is DVKVTQSSRYLVKRTGEKVFLECVQDMDHENMFWYRQDPGLGLRLIYFSYDVKMKEKGDIPEGYSVSREKKERFSLILESASTNQTSMYLCASSSVFSTGELFFGEGSRLTVL.

For the CDR3, the DNA is TGTGCCAGCAGTCCCTGGACAGGGGGCGAAAAACTGTTTTTT. Its translation: CASSPWTGGEKLFF. The V gene is TRBV2, the J gene TRBJ1-4; 11 nucleotides match TRBD1. V trimming: 5 bases; J trimming: 8 bases; junction bases outside the gene matches: 4. Germline lookup yields CDR1 SNHLY and CDR2 FYNNEI. The CDR3 covers 14 residues. Together with reference TRBV2 and TRBJ1-4, the CDR3 gives the full variable domain: EPEVTQTPSHQVTQMGQEVILRCVPISNHLYFYWYRQILGQKVEFLVSFYNNEISEKSEIFDDQFSVERPDGSNFTLKIRSTKLEDSAMYFCASSPWTGGEKLFFGSGTQLSVL.

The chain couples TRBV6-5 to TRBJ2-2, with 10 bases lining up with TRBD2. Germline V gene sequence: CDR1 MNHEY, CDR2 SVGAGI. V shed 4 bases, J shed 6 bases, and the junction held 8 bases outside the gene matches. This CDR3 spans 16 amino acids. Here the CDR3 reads CASSFQREGPAGELFF. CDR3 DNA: TGTGCCAGCAGTTTTCAGCGGGAGGGCCCGGCCGGGGAGCTGTTTTTT.